The clone carrying this T cell receptor (beta chain) was seen a single time. The antigen remains unidentified. The CD8+ and CD4+ T cells were isolated magnetically using a negative isolation approach, whereas the TEMRA cells were enriched by FACS. The data derive from a study of CD8 T cells in Susac syndrome. The study, taken as a whole, reports: The study's TCR sequencing and HLA analysis drew on a certain number of individuals. That number was acknowledged as relatively small.

This CDR3 contains 11 residues. V lost 5 bases to trimming and J lost 8 bases, with 9 bases between them. CDR1 SEHNR and CDR2 FQNEAQ come from the germline V gene (reference sequence). RNA amounts of 0.5 to 1 ug underwent reverse transcription with random hexamers. Across 54 Vbeta and 13 Jbeta, TCR beta CDR3 was amplified with immunoSEQ multiplex PCR. TCRdb reprocessed the immunoSEQ multiplex PCR reads via MiXCR and lists one record per CDR3 protein. The sample comprises under 200,000 distinct CDR3 sequences, 90% to 95% of which are singletons, and around 0.11% rests with the top ten. The receptor comes from a human donor with Susac syndrome. J is TRBJ1-1 and V is TRBV7-9; TRBD1 might be the D (6 bases). Sample: CD4+ T cells from PBMCs. This chain's CDR3 is CASSRGGEAFF. The CDR3 DNA follows: TGTGCCAGCAGCCGGGGGGGCGAAGCTTTCTTT.